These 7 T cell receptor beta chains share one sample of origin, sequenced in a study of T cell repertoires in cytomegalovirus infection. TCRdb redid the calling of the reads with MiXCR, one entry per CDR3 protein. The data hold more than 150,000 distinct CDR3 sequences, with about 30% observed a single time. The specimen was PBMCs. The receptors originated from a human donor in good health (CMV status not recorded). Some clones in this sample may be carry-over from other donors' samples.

CDR3 sequence: CASSVGVGGKETQYF. The DNA for the CDR3 is TGTGCCAGCAGCGTAGGTGTGGGGGGAAAAGAGACCCAGTACTTC. The chain has TRBV9 and TRBJ2-5, with D possibly TRBD2 on 6 matching bases. V was clipped by 0 bases and J by 3 bases, with 12 bases between them. The CDR3 is 15 amino acids. Per germline, CDR1 SGDLS and CDR2 YYNGEE.

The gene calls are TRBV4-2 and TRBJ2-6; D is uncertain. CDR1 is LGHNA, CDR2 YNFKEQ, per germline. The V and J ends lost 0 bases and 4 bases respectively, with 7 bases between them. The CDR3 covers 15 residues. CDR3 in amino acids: CASSQEGIGANVLTF. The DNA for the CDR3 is TGTGCCAGCAGCCAAGAGGGTATAGGGGCCAACGTCCTGACTTTC.

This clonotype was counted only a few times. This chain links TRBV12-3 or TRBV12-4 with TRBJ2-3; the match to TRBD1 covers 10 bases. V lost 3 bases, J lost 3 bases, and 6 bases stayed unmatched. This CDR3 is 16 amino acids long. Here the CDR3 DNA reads TGTGCCAGCAGTTTGGACGGGACAGGGGATACAGATACGCAGTATTTT. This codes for CASSLDGTGDTDTQYF.

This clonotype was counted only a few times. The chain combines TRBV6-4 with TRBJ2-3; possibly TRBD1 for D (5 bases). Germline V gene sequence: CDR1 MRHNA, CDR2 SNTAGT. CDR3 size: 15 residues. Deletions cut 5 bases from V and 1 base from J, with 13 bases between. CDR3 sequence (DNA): TGTGCCAGCAGTTCTAGGGGCCTGGGCACAGATACGCAGTATTTT. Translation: CASSSRGLGTDTQYF.

The CDR3 reads CASSLGIADNSPLHF. The CDR3 DNA sequence: TGTGCCAGCAGCTTAGGAATCGCAGATAATTCACCCCTCCACTTT. This chain connects TRBV7-9 to TRBJ1-6; D is ambiguous. V shed 1 base and J shed 5 bases, with 9 bases lying between them. Germline V CDR1 and CDR2: SEHNR, FQNEAQ (reference sequence). The CDR3 length is 15 residues.

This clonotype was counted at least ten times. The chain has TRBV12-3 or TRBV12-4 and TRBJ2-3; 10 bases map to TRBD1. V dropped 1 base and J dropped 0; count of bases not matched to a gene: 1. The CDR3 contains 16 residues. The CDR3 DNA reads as TGTGCCAGCAGTTTAGGACAGGGGGCTAGCACAGATACGCAGTATTTT. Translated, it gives CASSLGQGASTDTQYF.

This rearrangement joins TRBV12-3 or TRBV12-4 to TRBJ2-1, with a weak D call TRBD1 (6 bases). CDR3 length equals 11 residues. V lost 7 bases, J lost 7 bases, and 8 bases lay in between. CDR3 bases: TGTGCCAGCAAAGGGGGTAATGAGCAGTTCTTC. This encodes CASKGGNEQFF.